The next 14 T cell receptor beta chains were all read from a single sample in a study of T-cell reconstitution after alpha-beta-depleted transplantation in children. Researchers prepared the TCRbeta library using unique molecular identifiers, the study reports. TCRdb processed the PCR reads anew with MiXCR; each CDR3 protein has one entry. The table records some 390,000 distinct CDR3 sequences, just over 20% of them present only once. The specimen was PBMCs from the stem cell graft donor, collected from the stem cell graft. All receptors derive from a human donor who donated a stem cell graft to a child with acute myeloid leukemia.

The V gene is TRBV11-2, the J gene TRBJ2-1, with unresolved D. The CDR3 contains 16 residues. Deletions cut 5 bases from V and 8 bases from J, with 22 bases between. Germline V CDR1 and CDR2: SGHAT, FQNNGV. The chain's CDR3 is CASSPSDWPRAYEQFF. In nucleotides, the CDR3 is TGTGCCAGCAGCCCGAGCGACTGGCCTCGAGCTTATGAGCAGTTCTTC.

The chain uses TRBV24-1 and TRBJ2-7, with a weak D call TRBD1 (5 bases). This CDR3 has 17 residues. Trimming left V 0 bases short and J 0 bases short, with 14 bases between. Looked up from germline, CDR1 is KGHDR and CDR2 is SFDVKD. The CDR3 here is CATSDLAGKPSSYEQYF. CDR3 nucleotide sequence: TGTGCCACCAGTGATTTGGCAGGGAAGCCAAGCTCCTACGAGCAGTACTTC.

This clonotype was seen repeatedly, ten times or more. The rearrangement uses TRBV7-2 and TRBJ2-1; D may be TRBD2 (6 bases). The CDR3 is made up of 14 amino acids. The V end was cut by 3 bases, the J end by 9 bases, with 15 bases between. Germline CDR1 reads SGHTA; CDR2 reads FQGNSA. DNA for the CDR3: TGTGCCAGCAGCTTGGGTCGGGAGCCCGGTGAGCAGTTCTTC. Protein sequence: CASSLGREPGEQFF.

The sample holds a few counts of this clonotype. The chain employs TRBV29-1 and TRBJ2-3; 9 positions match TRBD2. CDR1 is SQVTM, CDR2 ANQGSEA, per germline. The CDR3 is 17 amino acids. Germline trimming cut 4 bases from V and 4 bases from J; bases unmatched to any gene: 15. The CDR3 loop reads CSVGRALLAGTADTQYF. DNA of the CDR3: TGCAGCGTTGGCCGGGCTCTTCTAGCGGGGACGGCAGATACGCAGTATTTT.

This clonotype was picked up many times. CDR3 protein: CASSPRTGRNEKLFF. In DNA, the CDR3 is TGTGCCAGCAGTCCGCGGACAGGACGAAATGAAAAACTGTTTTTT. The chain carries TRBV12-3 or TRBV12-4 and TRBJ1-4, with TRBD1 matching over 7 bases. This CDR3 spans 15 amino acids. After removal of 5 bases from V and 5 bases from J, the junction contained 8 bases not matched to a gene.

The chain carries TRBV27 and TRBJ2-1, with 8 bases that match TRBD2. V was pared by 4 bases and J by 5 bases, with 7 bases of the junction left unmatched. The CDR3 is 15 amino acids. Germline-derived CDR1 and CDR2 are MNHEY and SMNVEV (reference sequence). The CDR3 spells CASSWASGSHNEQFF. In DNA, the CDR3 is TGTGCCAGCAGTTGGGCTAGCGGGTCCCACAATGAGCAGTTCTTC.

This clonotype has at least ten counts. The chain is built from TRBV6-5 and TRBJ2-5; 8 bases fit TRBD1. The V gene's germline CDR1 is MNHEY and CDR2 SVGAGI. The CDR3 extends over 18 amino acids. Unmatched junction bases numbered 17, after V lost 4 bases and J lost 4 bases. Here the CDR3 DNA reads TGTGCCAGCAGTTTCAACATTAACCGGGACAGGATGGGAGAGACCCAGTACTTC. It encodes CASSFNINRDRMGETQYF.

This clonotype occurred a few times. This chain joins TRBV12-3 or TRBV12-4 and TRBJ2-2; 8 bases are shared with TRBD2. J lost 7 bases, V lost 3 bases, and 7 bases had no gene match. The CDR3 is 15 residues long. The CDR3 sequence is CASSFGREEVGELFF. In DNA form, the CDR3 reads TGTGCCAGCAGTTTTGGGCGGGAGGAAGTCGGGGAGCTGTTTTTT.

This clonotype showed up many times. The gene calls are TRBV10-3 and TRBJ2-1; a weak D match, TRBD2 (6 bases). The CDR3 spans 12 residues. CDR1 is ENHRY and CDR2 is SYGVKD in the germline V gene. V lost 1 base and J lost 10, with 8 bases in between. This CDR3 is CAISEWDFEQFF. CDR3 DNA: TGTGCCATCAGTGAGTGGGACTTCGAGCAGTTCTTC.

This clonotype was picked up a small number of times. The V and J genes are TRBV7-9 and TRBJ2-3, with D possibly TRBD1 on 6 matching bases. CDR3 size: 15 residues. Germline V gives CDR1 SEHNR, CDR2 FQNEAQ (reference sequence). The ends were cut back, 8 bases at V and 3 bases at J, with 18 bases in the middle. CDR3 nucleotides: TGTGCCAGCTTGCCCCTAGGTAGGGGGACAGATACGCAGTATTTT. Residues: CASLPLGRGTDTQYF.

This clonotype was counted between two and nine times. This rearrangement joins TRBV9 to TRBJ1-6; 8 bases align to TRBD1. V shed 0 bases and J 0 bases; nucleotides not matched to a gene: 8. Per the germline V gene, CDR1 is SGDLS and CDR2 is YYNGEE. CDR3 length equals 19 residues. The CDR3 protein is CASSVGVGQGGSYNSPLHF. The CDR3, as DNA: TGTGCCAGCAGCGTAGGCGTTGGACAGGGAGGCTCCTATAATTCACCCCTCCACTTT. The full variable domain, completed using reference TRBV9 and TRBJ1-6, is DSGVTQTPKHLITATGQRVTLRCSPRSGDLSVYWYQQSLDQGLQFLIQYYNGEERAKGNILERFSAQQFPDLHSELNLSSLELGDSALYFCASSVGVGQGGSYNSPLHFGNGTRLTVT.

This clonotype was observed a few times. This chain links TRBV29-1 with TRBJ2-1; the D gene is possibly TRBD2 (6 bases). Germline loops: CDR1 SQVTM, CDR2 ANQGSEA. Trimming shortened V by 2 bases and J by 1 base, and 12 bases separated the two germline ends. The CDR3 has 15 amino acids. The CDR3 sequence: CSVERLGVSYNEQFF. The CDR3 nucleotides are TGCAGCGTTGAAAGACTAGGGGTGTCCTACAATGAGCAGTTCTTC.

This clonotype was detected ten times or more. V and J are TRBV28 and TRBJ2-1, with D unresolved. V was trimmed by 8 bases and J by 0 bases, leaving 5 bases between them. Germline lookup yields CDR1 MDHEN and CDR2 SYDVKM. The CDR3 has 12 residues. CDR3 protein: CASDSSYNEQFF. In DNA form, the CDR3 reads TGTGCCAGCGATAGCTCCTACAATGAGCAGTTCTTC.

The chain links TRBV28 to TRBJ1-6; 7 bases fit TRBD1. Germline V gene lookup returns CDR1 MDHEN and CDR2 SYDVKM. The CDR3 extends over 13 amino acids. The junction had 7 bases not matched to a gene; V was cut back by 8 bases and J by 9 bases. The CDR3 region has the DNA TGTGCCAGCGGGGACAGAGTTAGTTCACCCCTCCACTTT. It yields the protein CASGDRVSSPLHF. Full variable domain (remainder filled in from reference TRBV28 and TRBJ1-6): DVKVTQSSRYLVKRTGEKVFLECVQDMDHENMFWYRQDPGLGLRLIYFSYDVKMKEKGDIPEGYSVSREKKERFSLILESASTNQTSMYLCASGDRVSSPLHFGNGTRLTVT.